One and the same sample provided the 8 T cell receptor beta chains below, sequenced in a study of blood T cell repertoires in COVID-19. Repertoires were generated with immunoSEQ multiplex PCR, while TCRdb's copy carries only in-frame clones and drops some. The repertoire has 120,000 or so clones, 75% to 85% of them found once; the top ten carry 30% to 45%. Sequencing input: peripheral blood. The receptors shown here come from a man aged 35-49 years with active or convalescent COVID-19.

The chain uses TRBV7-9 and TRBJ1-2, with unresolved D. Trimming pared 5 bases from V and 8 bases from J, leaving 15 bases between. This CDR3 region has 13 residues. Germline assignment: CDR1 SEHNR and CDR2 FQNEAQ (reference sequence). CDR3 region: CASSPQSGRGYTF. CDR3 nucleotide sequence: TGTGCCAGCAGCCCTCAAAGCGGGAGAGGCTACACCTTC.

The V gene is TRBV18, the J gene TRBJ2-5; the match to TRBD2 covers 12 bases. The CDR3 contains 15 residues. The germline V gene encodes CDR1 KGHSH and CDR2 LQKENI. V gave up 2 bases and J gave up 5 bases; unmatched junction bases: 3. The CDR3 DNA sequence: TGTGCCAGCTCACCAACTAGCGGGGGGCCCGAGACCCAGTACTTC. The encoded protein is CASSPTSGGPETQYF.

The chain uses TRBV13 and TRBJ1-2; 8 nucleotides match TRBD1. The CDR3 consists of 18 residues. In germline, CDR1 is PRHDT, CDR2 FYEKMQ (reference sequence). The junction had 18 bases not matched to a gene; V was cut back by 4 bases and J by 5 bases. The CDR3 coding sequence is TGTGCCAGCAGCTCACCGAAAGACAGGGGACTCGGGTTTTATGGCTACACCTTC. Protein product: CASSSPKDRGLGFYGYTF.

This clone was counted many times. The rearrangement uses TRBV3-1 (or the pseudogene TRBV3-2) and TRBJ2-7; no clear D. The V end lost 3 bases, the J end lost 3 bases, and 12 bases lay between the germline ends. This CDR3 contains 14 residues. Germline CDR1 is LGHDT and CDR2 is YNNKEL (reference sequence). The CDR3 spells CASSHNSYYYEQYF. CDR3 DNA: TGTGCCAGCAGCCACAACTCATATTACTACGAGCAGTACTTC.

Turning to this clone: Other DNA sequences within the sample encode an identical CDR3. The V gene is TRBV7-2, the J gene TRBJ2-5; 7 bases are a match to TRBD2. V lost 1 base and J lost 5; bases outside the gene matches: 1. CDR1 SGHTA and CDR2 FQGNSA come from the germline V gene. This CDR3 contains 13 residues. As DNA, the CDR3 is TGTGCCAGCAGCTTAGTGGGGGGGGAGACCCAGTACTTC. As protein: CASSLVGGETQYF.

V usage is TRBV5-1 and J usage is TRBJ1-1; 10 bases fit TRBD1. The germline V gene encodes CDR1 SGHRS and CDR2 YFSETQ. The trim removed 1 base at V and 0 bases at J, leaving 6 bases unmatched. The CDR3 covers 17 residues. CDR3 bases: TGCGCCAGCAGCTTGTTATTGGGACAGGGGATGAACACTGAAGCTTTCTTT. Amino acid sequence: CASSLLLGQGMNTEAFF.

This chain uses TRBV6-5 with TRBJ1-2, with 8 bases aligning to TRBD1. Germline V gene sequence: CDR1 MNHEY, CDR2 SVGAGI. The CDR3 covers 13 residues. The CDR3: CATGDDRGYGYTF. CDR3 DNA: TGTGCGACAGGGGACGATAGGGGCTATGGCTACACCTTC.

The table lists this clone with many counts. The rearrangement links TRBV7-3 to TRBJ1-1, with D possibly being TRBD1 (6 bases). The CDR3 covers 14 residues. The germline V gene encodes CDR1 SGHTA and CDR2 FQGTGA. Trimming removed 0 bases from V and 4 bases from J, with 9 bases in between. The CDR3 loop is CASSLTRTATEAFF. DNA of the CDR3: TGTGCCAGCAGCTTAACGAGGACAGCCACTGAAGCTTTCTTT.